A few counts support the clone carrying this T cell receptor beta chain. Antigen: not known. Semi-nested PCR with Nested Universal Primer A followed constant-region reverse priming of full-length variable regions. MiXCR, run by TCRdb on the 5' RACE reads, gives a single entry per CDR3 protein. The data contain about 46,000 distinct CDR3 sequences, around 26% of them seen just once; the ten biggest clones take up under 2.5%. Naive CD4+ T cells were purified with Tregs depleted by CD25. V dropped 1 base and J dropped 3 bases, with 10 bases sitting between them. This CDR3 is 15 amino acids long. CDR1 SGHTA and CDR2 FQGTGA come from the germline V gene. Study conclusions and caveats: Whole repertoires were not studied in the larger cohort, only one V-J beta rearrangement. In terms of TCR gene usage, tumor memory CD4+ T cells clustered together with blood and lymph node memory CD4+ cells, as well as with lymph node naive CD4+ cells.

This chain links TRBV7-3 with TRBJ2-1; D call uncertain. The receptor was isolated from a female donor with breast cancer. Material: naive CD4+ T cells sorted from blood. Subset reported: naive CD4+ T cells, CD4+CD45RA+CD25-. The CDR3 region is CASSLKVGLYNEQFF. The CDR3 nucleotides read TGTGCCAGCAGCTTAAAAGTGGGTCTCTACAATGAGCAGTTCTTC.